Presented here are 14 T cell receptor beta chains from one specimen sequenced in a study of shared clonotypes between healthy human individuals. TCRdb keeps only in-frame clones here, not all; method: immunoSEQ multiplex PCR. The data contain more than 500,000 clones, about 96% of them seen just once; the ten biggest clones take up around 0.067%. Sequenced input: naive CD4+ T cells sorted from blood. Described subset: CD45RA+ positively selected. The receptor set was obtained from a woman in her twenties or thirties in good health.

The chain recombines TRBV5-1 with TRBJ2-2; 10 bases are a match to TRBD1. The CDR3 totals 16 residues. The germline V gene has CDR1 SGHRS and CDR2 YFSETQ. J was trimmed by 5 bases and V by 4 bases; bases with no gene match: 8. The chain's CDR3 is CASSVPGTGVTGELFF. The CDR3 DNA reads as TGCGCCAGCAGCGTGCCCGGGACAGGGGTAACCGGGGAGCTGTTTTTT.

The rearrangement links TRBV30 to TRBJ1-2; unclear D gene. CDR3 length: 9 residues. Germline assignment: CDR1 GTSNPN and CDR2 SVGIG (reference sequence). Trimming took off 4 bases at V and 7 bases at J, with 4 bases between the two ends. The chain's CDR3 is CAWTGGYTF. The DNA for the CDR3 is TGTGCCTGGACGGGTGGCTACACCTTC.

V is TRBV5-1 and J is TRBJ2-1; D unclear. The CDR3 has 13 amino acids. Germline CDR1 SGHRS, CDR2 YFSETQ. V was clipped by 5 bases and J by 4 bases, with 10 bases between them. CDR3 in DNA: TGCGCCAGCAGTCCGACTGGTTACAATGAGCAGTTCTTC. This translates into CASSPTGYNEQFF.

This chain links TRBV6-5 with TRBJ2-7; perhaps TRBD2 as D (6 bases). The germline V gene has CDR1 MNHEY and CDR2 SVGAGI. This CDR3 spans 14 amino acids. V lost 7 bases and J lost 3, with 16 bases in between. Here the CDR3 reads CASMGIGRDYEQYF. CDR3 DNA sequence: TGTGCCAGCATGGGGATTGGGCGGGACTACGAGCAGTACTTC.

This clone was detected once. The chain recombines TRBV2 with TRBJ2-7; D is possibly TRBD1 (6 bases). Trimming pared 4 bases from V and 6 bases from J, leaving 13 bases between. This CDR3 contains 13 residues. The germline V gene has CDR1 SNHLY and CDR2 FYNNEI. The CDR3 coding sequence is TGTGCCAGCAGTGGAACAGGGCAGGGCGAGCAGTACTTC. Residues: CASSGTGQGEQYF.

The chain is built from TRBV27 and TRBJ2-7; tentatively, D is TRBD2 (7 bases). There are 15 residues in the CDR3. Germline V gene lookup returns CDR1 MNHEY and CDR2 SMNVEV (reference sequence). V was pared by 6 bases and J by 0 bases, with 15 bases between. CDR3 residues: CASSRLGGHSYEQYF. CDR3 nucleotide sequence: TGTGCCAGCAGCCGCCTCGGGGGGCACTCCTACGAGCAGTACTTC.

J is TRBJ2-2 and V is TRBV27, with a weak D call TRBD2 (6 bases). The CDR3 is 12 amino acids. The germline V gene encodes CDR1 MNHEY and CDR2 SMNVEV (reference sequence). V lost 9 bases to trimming and J lost 8 bases, with 13 bases between them. CDR3 DNA sequence: TGTGCCAGTGGGGGACTCCCGGGGGAGCTGTTTTTT. This codes for CASGGLPGELFF.

The chain joins TRBV5-4 to TRBJ1-2; D may be TRBD1 (5 bases). CDR3 size: 15 residues. The V end was cut by 3 bases, the J end by 4 bases, with 16 bases between. Germline CDR1 and CDR2: SGHNT and YYREEE (reference sequence). The CDR3 nucleotides read TGTGCCAGCAGCTCCGGGACCCTCGGGACCTATGGCTACACCTTC. This gives the protein CASSSGTLGTYGYTF.

This clone was picked up one time. The rearrangement uses TRBV14 and TRBJ2-7; 11 nucleotides match TRBD1. V shed 4 bases, J shed 6 bases, and the junction held 14 bases outside the gene matches. The V gene's germline CDR1 is SGHDN and CDR2 FVKESK. This CDR3 has 17 residues. CDR3 residues: CASSLTIRDRGKGEQYF. CDR3 nucleotide sequence: TGTGCCAGCAGCCTCACAATTAGGGACAGGGGGAAAGGCGAGCAGTACTTC. Combining the CDR3 with reference TRBV14 and TRBJ2-7 gives the whole variable domain EAGVTQFPSHSVIEKGQTVTLRCDPISGHDNLYWYRRVMGKEIKFLLHFVKESKQDESGMPNNRFLAERTGGTYSTLKVQPAELEDSGVYFCASSLTIRDRGKGEQYFGPGTRLTVT.

The chain recombines TRBV19 with TRBJ1-5; D is unresolved. V was clipped by 9 bases and J by 3 bases, with 21 bases between them. Germline V lookup: CDR1 LNHDA, CDR2 SQIVND (reference sequence). The CDR3 length is 16 residues. The CDR3 is CASKSQALGNNQPQHF. The CDR3 region has the DNA TGTGCCAGCAAAAGCCAGGCCCTGGGGAACAATCAGCCCCAGCATTTT.

The J gene is TRBJ1-1, the V gene TRBV18; possibly TRBD1 for D (5 bases). The CDR3 extends over 16 amino acids. The germline CDR1 and CDR2 sequences are KGHSH and LQKENI. V was shortened by 3 bases and J by 2 bases, with 16 bases between the two germline ends. CDR3: CASSPSRTGVNTEAFF. The DNA for the CDR3 is TGTGCCAGCTCACCGTCGCGTACGGGGGTTAACACTGAAGCTTTCTTT.

The chain joins TRBV7-8 to TRBJ1-4; possible D gene TRBD1, 6 bases. The length of the CDR3 is 15 residues. Germline loops: CDR1 SGHVS, CDR2 FQNEAQ. The V gene lost 3 bases and the J gene lost 1 base, with 9 bases spanning the gap. In DNA, the CDR3 is TGTGCCAGCAGCTTTAAGGGGGAAACTAATGAAAAACTGTTTTTT. Protein: CASSFKGETNEKLFF.

This sequence joins TRBV28 and TRBJ2-1; tentative D call: TRBD2 (6 bases). This CDR3 is 13 amino acids long. V lost 3 bases, J lost 7 bases, and 10 bases lay in between. Germline assignment: CDR1 MDHEN and CDR2 SYDVKM. The CDR3 coding sequence is TGTGCCAGCAGTTTCGGCGGGACTAATGAGCAGTTCTTC. Protein sequence: CASSFGGTNEQFF.

The chain recombines TRBV27 with TRBJ2-2; 7 bases are a match to TRBD1. CDR3 length equals 16 residues. V lost 5 bases to trimming and J lost 5 bases; unmatched junction nucleotides: 11. CDR1 and CDR2 (germline): MNHEY, SMNVEV (reference sequence). The CDR3 reads CASSPLSQTGTGELFF. In nucleotides, the CDR3 is TGTGCCAGCAGTCCGCTTAGCCAGACAGGGACCGGGGAGCTGTTTTTT.